Listed here are 10 T cell receptor beta chains from one sample, sequenced in a study of cytomegalovirus exposure and HLA in healthy donors. The PCR made use of 60 Vbeta and 13 Jbeta primers. Clones were read by immunoSEQ multiplex PCR, and TCRdb kept only the in-frame ones, dropping some. The sample lists about 99,000 clones, around 77% occurring once. Sequenced: PBMCs. These TCRs come from a man in his forties or fifties in good health and CMV-seronegative.

This clone was counted between two and nine times. This sequence joins TRBV5-4 and TRBJ2-7, with TRBD1 matching 7 bases. The length of the CDR3 is 13 residues. Trimming cost V 4 bases and J 3 bases; bases outside gene matches: 4. The germline gives CDR1 SGHNT, CDR2 YYREEE (reference sequence). The CDR3 sequence: CASSPGQSYEQYF. In DNA, the CDR3 is TGTGCCAGCAGCCCGGGACAGAGCTACGAGCAGTACTTC.

The chain recombines TRBV29-1 with TRBJ1-2; 8 nucleotides line up with TRBD1. Per the germline V gene, CDR1 is SQVTM and CDR2 is ANQGSEA. The length of the CDR3 is 12 residues. V dropped 7 bases and J dropped 7; count of bases not matched to a gene: 8. The chain's CDR3 is CSALTGGGGYTF. CDR3 DNA sequence: TGCAGCGCACTTACAGGGGGTGGTGGCTACACCTTC. The whole variable domain, remainder taken from reference TRBV29-1 and TRBJ1-2, is SAVISQKPSRDICQRGTSLTIQCQVDSQVTMMFWYRQQPGQSLTLIATANQGSEATYESGFVIDKFPISRPNLTFSTLTVSNMSPEDSSIYLCSALTGGGGYTFGSGTRLTVV.

The chain carries TRBV13 and TRBJ1-4; D remains ambiguous. Germline V gene data show CDR1 as PRHDT and CDR2 as FYEKMQ (reference sequence). V shed 1 base and J shed 8 bases, with 11 bases lying between them. The CDR3 sequence is 14 residues long. The DNA for the CDR3 is TGTGCCAGCAGCTTAGAAGGAACGGGAGAAAAACTGTTTTTT. Its protein product is CASSLEGTGEKLFF. The whole variable domain, remainder taken from reference TRBV13 and TRBJ1-4, is AAGVIQSPRHLIKEKRETATLKCYPIPRHDTVYWYQQGPGQDPQFLISFYEKMQSDKGSIPDRFSAQQFSDYHSELNMSSLELGDSALYFCASSLEGTGEKLFFGSGTQLSVL.

The V gene is TRBV2, the J gene TRBJ2-1; D may be TRBD1 (6 bases). CDR1 and CDR2 (germline): SNHLY, FYNNEI. The CDR3 consists of 18 residues. The ends were cut back, 3 bases at V and 0 bases at J, with 18 bases in the middle. The CDR3 DNA follows: TGTGCCAGCAGTGAGAGGGCGACAGGTCTTAGCTCCTACAATGAGCAGTTCTTC. This codes for CASSERATGLSSYNEQFF.

This clone came up a few times. The CDR3 loop is CTSSQDLRQGIYEQYF. The CDR3 DNA reads TGCACCAGCAGCCAAGACTTACGACAGGGCATCTACGAGCAGTACTTC. V usage is TRBV1 and J usage is TRBJ2-7; the tabulated D call, TRBD1, remains unverified against the DNA. TRBV1 is a pseudogene. The CDR3 contains 16 residues.

The rearrangement uses TRBV14 and TRBJ2-7; D is perhaps TRBD1 (6 bases). Trimming took 4 bases from V and 0 from J, leaving 16 bases between them. Germline V CDR1 and CDR2: SGHDN, FVKESK. CDR3 length: 16 residues. The CDR3 DNA follows: TGTGCCAGCAGCCCCCGGACGGTCAGGGGCTCCTACGAGCAGTACTTC. This codes for CASSPRTVRGSYEQYF.

The sample holds a few counts of this clone. The chain employs TRBV5-1 and TRBJ2-2, with a tentative D call TRBD1 (6 bases). The V gene's germline CDR1 is SGHRS and CDR2 YFSETQ. V shed 5 bases and J shed 1 base, with 9 bases lying between them. The length of the CDR3 is 14 residues. CDR3 coding DNA: TGCGCCAGCAGTAGACAGGTGAACACCGGGGAGCTGTTTTTT. Its protein product is CASSRQVNTGELFF.

The V and J genes are TRBV2 and TRBJ2-3; D might be TRBD1 (7 bases). This CDR3 region has 14 residues. The V gene's germline CDR1 is SNHLY and CDR2 FYNNEI. V was shortened by 6 bases and J by 2 bases, with 12 bases between the two germline ends. CDR3 sequence (DNA): TGTGCCAGCAGGCGGGACAGCCTCACAGATACGCAGTATTTT. Translating it yields CASRRDSLTDTQYF.

As to this clone: At one boundary the junction diverges from the germline segment, which might be a read error. This rearrangement joins TRBV5-1 to TRBJ2-2, with D possibly matching TRBD1 (7 bases). CDR1 SGHRS and CDR2 YFSETQ come from the germline V gene. The CDR3 has 15 amino acids. The CDR3 DNA reads as TGCGCCAGCAGCTTGATGCAGGGGGGCACCGGAGAGCTGTTTTTT. Protein product: CASSLMQGGTGELFF.

The gene calls are TRBV11-2 and TRBJ2-7; D may be TRBD1 (6 bases). V dropped 3 bases and J dropped 1 base, with 10 bases sitting between them. The CDR3 extends over 14 amino acids. Germline CDR1 is SGHAT and CDR2 is FQNNGV. CDR3 in amino acids: CASSFPGQSYEQYF. The CDR3 nucleotides read TGTGCCAGCAGCTTTCCAGGACAGTCCTACGAGCAGTACTTC.